This record covers a single T cell receptor beta chain. The data were obtained in a study of CDR3 diversity in severe acne. Germline values: CDR1 MGHDK, CDR2 SYGVNS. V was clipped by 3 bases and J by 3 bases; unmatched bases: 4. The CDR3 spans 15 residues. TCRdb redid the calling of the PCR reads with MiXCR, one entry per CDR3 protein. The sample yields under 100,000 distinct CDR3 sequences, roughly half seen once. The sequence was obtained from a male donor in good health, serving as a control. Sequenced input: blood. The J gene is TRBJ1-5, the V gene TRBV25-1, with TRBD1 matching 8 bases. The CDR3: CASSEAGGLNQPQHF. CDR3 bases: TGTGCCAGCAGTGAGGCAGGGGGCCTCAATCAGCCCCAGCATTTT.